The source of this T cell receptor beta chain is a study of blood T cell repertoires in COVID-19. Across the whole study: The United States, Italy and Spain were the sources of the acute and convalescent COVID-19 samples. Sample material is recorded as cDNA or gDNA derived from T cells, B-cell-depleted T cells, or PBMCs.

Authors' methods: Scientists estimated how many nucleated cells there were by amplifying reference gene primers. Some clones are missing from TCRdb's copy, which holds only in-frame ones; the method was immunoSEQ multiplex PCR. V, J and clone size were drawn from that table, and D and trimming were deduced from the DNA. The table lists over 200,000 clones, 80% to 90% of them singletons. The CDR3 spans 15 residues. The germline V gene has CDR1 KGHDR and CDR2 SFDVKD. Trimming removed 4 bases from V and 9 bases from J; junction bases left unmatched: 9. Participants' reported clinical history set cohort assignment.

This chain links TRBV24-1 with TRBJ1-5, with 9 bases matching TRBD1. The sample consisted of PBMCs or T cells enriched from blood (not recorded which). The receptor comes from a woman between 45 and 65 years old in a cohort exposed to, infected with or recovered from COVID-19 (not recorded which). CDR3 nucleotide sequence: TGTGCCACCAGTGACCCTGGACAGGGGAACTCGCCCCAGCATTTT. This encodes CATSDPGQGNSPQHF.